This TCR beta chain was found in a study of regulatory T cells in long-lasting Graves disease. Findings and limits, study-wide: Between persistent patients, roughly 2,600 public clonotypes were shared, exceeding the roughly 920 shared between new patients. There were preferences for TRBV28, TRBJ1-2 and TRBJ2-5 in persistent disease.

The CDR3 is made up of 15 amino acids. Germline V gene sequence: CDR1 MDHEN, CDR2 SYDVKM. V gave up 1 base and J gave up 0 bases, with 6 bases separating them. This clonotype was seen a few times. Its antigen is not known. Arm-PCR with iRepertoire HTBI primers amplified the CDR3 regions for these TCR beta libraries. In the original analysis: Samples revealed 50 to 75 TRBV and about 15 TRBJ segments. TCRdb redid the calling of the multiplex PCR reads with MiXCR, one entry per CDR3 protein. The V and J calls and clone size are TCRdb's, not the authors'. The sample yields a few hundred thousand distinct CDR3 sequences, approximately 22% seen once. Noted time point: persistent/refractory GD, antithyroid drugs over 5 years with positive TRAb. Extracted RNA from PBMCs served as the source of the TCR library.

The rearrangement links TRBV28 to TRBJ1-4, with TRBD1 as a possible D gene (6 bases). This receptor was taken from a female donor with Graves disease. The sequenced sample was peripheral blood mononuclear cells (PBMCs), obtained when the disease was refractory, from a patient treated with antithyroid drugs. The CDR3 sequence: CASSLYRATNEKLFF. The CDR3 DNA sequence: TGTGCCAGCAGTTTATACAGGGCAACTAATGAAAAACTGTTTTTT. The full variable domain, in which reference TRBV28 and TRBJ1-4 provide the parts outside the CDR3, is DVKVTQSSRYLVKRTGEKVFLECVQDMDHENMFWYRQDPGLGLRLIYFSYDVKMKEKGDIPEGYSVSREKKERFSLILESASTNQTSMYLCASSLYRATNEKLFFGSGTQLSVL.